The 31 T cell receptor beta chains below were found in one sample sequenced in a study of OX40 agonist ivuxolimab in advanced cancers. Sequenced by immunoSEQ multiplex PCR; TCRdb stores in-frame clones only, minus some. The sample comprises some 85,000 clones, nearly 90% of which are singletons, and roughly 0.7% rests with the top ten. Sample: CD4+ or CD8+ T cells sorted from blood, taken in a trial of the OX40 agonist ivuxolimab. All receptors come from an adult with an advanced solid tumor such as melanoma, head and neck, liver or kidney cancer.

V is TRBV6-5 and J is TRBJ1-2; D ambiguous. The germline V gene encodes CDR1 MNHEY and CDR2 SVGAGI. The CDR3 runs to 13 residues. Trimming stripped 4 bases from V and 2 bases from J, with 8 bases between. The CDR3 sequence: CASSLTRNYGYTF. In DNA, the CDR3 is TGTGCCAGCAGTTTGACTCGGAACTATGGCTACACCTTC.

This chain connects TRBV30 to TRBJ2-2; D gene uncertain. The CDR3 has 14 residues. Trimming took off 0 bases at V and 7 bases at J, with 12 bases between the two ends. Germline CDR1 is GTSNPN and CDR2 is SVGIG (reference sequence). The CDR3 nucleotides are TGTGCCTGGAGTGTCGGCATAGGTATCGGGGAGCTGTTTTTT. It codes for CAWSVGIGIGELFF.

The V and J genes are TRBV28 and TRBJ2-1; 11 bases map to TRBD2. Trimming at V came to 5 bases and at J to 6 bases, leaving 9 bases not matched to a gene. The length of the CDR3 is 16 residues. Germline CDR1 MDHEN, CDR2 SYDVKM. The CDR3: CASSLQTGLAGNEQFF. The CDR3 DNA follows: TGTGCCAGCAGTCTGCAAACTGGACTAGCGGGCAATGAGCAGTTCTTC.

The chain uses TRBV18 and TRBJ1-3; no reliable D call. Between the trimmed V and J ends, which lost 3 bases and 4 bases, there was a span of 4 bases. Germline V gene data show CDR1 as KGHSH and CDR2 as LQKENI. The CDR3 has 12 amino acids. For the CDR3, the DNA is TGTGCCAGCTCACCCGAGGGAAACACCATATATTTT. This sequence encodes CASSPEGNTIYF.

About this clone: Germline is not matched at one junction end, which may reflect a read error. The gene calls are TRBV18 and TRBJ2-6, with a possible D match to TRBD2 (5 bases). Germline assignment: CDR1 KGHSH and CDR2 LQKENI. There are 13 residues in the CDR3. The CDR3 DNA follows: TGTGCCAGCTCACCATCCGGGGACAACGTCCTGACTTTC. It encodes CASSPSGDNVLTF.

This chain uses TRBV30 with TRBJ1-5; D uncertain. V lost 2 bases and J lost 0, with 20 bases in between. This CDR3 is 18 amino acids long. The germline gives CDR1 GTSNPN, CDR2 SVGIG (reference sequence). The CDR3 loop reads CAWSPPYGFGDSNQPQHF. The CDR3 coding sequence is TGTGCCTGGAGTCCCCCCTATGGTTTTGGGGATAGCAATCAGCCCCAGCATTTT.

The J gene is TRBJ1-2, the V gene TRBV6-5, with D tentatively TRBD1 (5 bases). The CDR3 consists of 14 residues. The V end lost 6 bases, the J end lost 7 bases, and 18 bases lay between the germline ends. The V gene's germline CDR1 is MNHEY and CDR2 SVGAGI. The CDR3 region is CASSLGPGGGGYTF. The CDR3 DNA follows: TGTGCCAGCAGCCTGGGCCCGGGGGGTGGTGGCTACACCTTC.

The chain employs TRBV7-2 and TRBJ1-5; D perhaps matches TRBD1 (5 bases). Trimming took 4 bases from V and 4 from J, leaving 14 bases between them. This CDR3 spans 15 amino acids. Germline V lookup: CDR1 SGHTA, CDR2 FQGNSA. The CDR3 region is CASSSRGTRNQPQHF. The CDR3 DNA follows: TGTGCCAGCAGCTCCCGAGGGACCCGAAATCAGCCCCAGCATTTT.

This clone occurred once. This chain uses TRBV6-1 with TRBJ1-5; D not certain. Germline V gives CDR1 MNHNS, CDR2 SASEGT. The ends were cut back, 6 bases at V and 1 base at J, with 13 bases in the middle. This CDR3 is built from 15 residues. The CDR3 spells CASSLEGLSNQPQHF. Here the CDR3 DNA reads TGTGCCAGCAGCTTGGAGGGTTTGAGCAATCAGCCCCAGCATTTT.

This clone was seen just once. The chain recombines TRBV30 with TRBJ1-4; possible D gene TRBD1, 5 bases. Trimming removed 2 bases from V and 8 bases from J, with 18 bases in between. The V gene's germline CDR1 is GTSNPN and CDR2 SVGIG (reference sequence). This CDR3 spans 15 amino acids. This CDR3 is CAWSIGTESREKLFF. The CDR3 bases are TGTGCCTGGAGTATCGGGACGGAGTCCCGCGAAAAACTGTTTTTT.

The chain carries TRBV6-1 and TRBJ2-5; tentative D call: TRBD2 (6 bases). Deletions cut 2 bases from V and 4 bases from J, with 17 bases between. The CDR3 is 16 residues long. Germline V gene sequence: CDR1 MNHNS, CDR2 SASEGT. CDR3 sequence reads: CASSEFAGRMRETQYF. Written as DNA, the CDR3 is TGTGCCAGCAGTGAATTTGCAGGGAGGATGCGAGAGACCCAGTACTTC.

The gene calls are TRBV5-8 and TRBJ2-1; D is undetermined. Trimming left V 5 bases short and J 3 bases short, with 9 bases between. Looked up from germline, CDR1 is SGHTS and CDR2 is YDEGEE. The CDR3 consists of 13 residues. CDR3 sequence (DNA): TGTGCCAGCAGTCCGGCTCTCTACAATGAGCAGTTCTTC. Protein sequence: CASSPALYNEQFF.

As concerns this clone: A junction boundary mismatches the germline segment, possibly from a read error. The chain couples TRBV5-1 to TRBJ2-3; D tentatively fits TRBD1 or TRBD2 (6 bases each). The CDR3 extends over 14 amino acids. CDR1 is SGHRS, CDR2 YFSETQ, per germline. CDR3 in amino acids: CASSLEGGTGTQYF. Here the CDR3 DNA reads TGCGCCAGCAGCTTGGAGGGGGGAACAGGTACGCAGTATTTT.

This chain joins TRBV10-3 and TRBJ2-2, with a weak D call TRBD1 (6 bases). V gave up 7 bases and J gave up 2 bases, with 17 bases separating them. The CDR3 is made up of 16 amino acids. Germline V CDR1 and CDR2: ENHRY, SYGVKD. CDR3 sequence (DNA): TGTGCCATCAATGGCGCGGACAGCCGAAACACCGGGGAGCTGTTTTTT. It codes for CAINGADSRNTGELFF.

The chain combines TRBV4-3 with TRBJ1-5, with TRBD1 as a possible D gene (6 bases). CDR3 length equals 17 residues. Germline V CDR1 and CDR2: LGHNA, YSLEER. V was cut by 0 bases and J by 5 bases, with 17 bases left in between. The CDR3 DNA reads TGCGCCAGCAGCCAAGATTTAGGCCCAGGGGTATATCAGCCCCAGCATTTT. Protein product: CASSQDLGPGVYQPQHF.

This chain joins TRBV25-1 and TRBJ2-3, with D perhaps TRBD2 (5 bases). CDR3 length: 15 residues. Trimming shortened V by 4 bases and J by 1 base, and 12 bases separated the two germline ends. Per germline, CDR1 MGHDK and CDR2 SYGVNS. In DNA form, the CDR3 reads TGTGCCAGCAGTGGTCCACCGGAGGGCACAGATACGCAGTATTTT. Translating gives CASSGPPEGTDTQYF. The full variable domain, with the rest looked up from reference TRBV25-1 and TRBJ2-3, is EADIYQTPRYLVIGTGKKITLECSQTMGHDKMYWYQQDPGMELHLIHYSYGVNSTEKGDLSSESTVSRIRTEHFPLTLESARPSHTSQYLCASSGPPEGTDTQYFGPGTRLTVL.

The chain couples TRBV5-1 to TRBJ2-1; 7 nucleotides agree with TRBD2. V trimming: 2 bases; J trimming: 15 bases; junction bases outside the gene matches: 11. Per germline, CDR1 SGHRS and CDR2 YFSETQ. The CDR3 consists of 13 residues. Here the CDR3 DNA reads TGCGCCAGCAGCTTAGACGGGGGGAGGGATCCGTTCTTC. Its protein product is CASSLDGGRDPFF.

The V call is TRBV6-1, the J call TRBJ1-2; unclear D gene. The CDR3 has 13 amino acids. CDR1 MNHNS and CDR2 SASEGT come from the germline V gene. V shed 2 bases and J shed 4 bases, with 8 bases lying between them. For the CDR3, the DNA is TGTGCCAGCAGTGAACAAGCTTCCTATGGCTACACCTTC. The encoded protein is CASSEQASYGYTF.

This clone was recorded only once. The rearrangement uses TRBV29-1 and TRBJ1-4; a weak D match, TRBD1 (6 bases). Between the trimmed V and J ends, which lost 4 bases and 4 bases, there was a span of 10 bases. Germline loops: CDR1 SQVTM, CDR2 ANQGSEA. The CDR3 has 13 amino acids. The CDR3 DNA sequence: TGCAGCGTTGTGGAAGGGGGTAATGAAAAACTGTTTTTT. Its protein is CSVVEGGNEKLFF.

V gene TRBV6-5 combines with J gene TRBJ1-3; 7 bases line up with TRBD1. The CDR3 totals 15 residues. With V trimmed by 6 bases and J by 2 bases, 7 bases remained unmatched. Germline V gene lookup returns CDR1 MNHEY and CDR2 SVGAGI. CDR3 sequence reads: CASRPRTGPGNTIYF. CDR3 sequence (DNA): TGTGCCAGCAGACCACGGACAGGTCCTGGAAACACCATATATTTT.

The chain carries TRBV5-1 and TRBJ1-2; weak D call: TRBD1 (5 bases). Germline assignment: CDR1 SGHRS and CDR2 YFSETQ. V was pared by 3 bases and J by 4 bases, with 19 bases between. The CDR3 runs to 16 residues. CDR3 sequence: CASSSVSGGGGYGYTF. The DNA of the CDR3 is TGCGCCAGCAGCTCGGTTTCGGGGGGTGGAGGCTATGGCTACACCTTC.

In its sample, this clone was seen once. The V and J genes are TRBV5-1 and TRBJ2-1, with D unclear. CDR3 length: 13 residues. V lost 4 bases and J lost 9, with 14 bases in between. CDR1 SGHRS and CDR2 YFSETQ come from the germline V gene. CDR3 amino acids: CASSPYFGGEQFF. The DNA of the CDR3 is TGCGCCAGCAGCCCCTACTTCGGTGGTGAGCAGTTCTTC.

This clone was found once. V gene TRBV6-5 combines with J gene TRBJ2-5, with a possible D match to TRBD2 (7 bases). Germline V gives CDR1 MNHEY, CDR2 SVGAGI. Trimming pared 7 bases from V and 5 bases from J, leaving 14 bases between. There are 13 residues in the CDR3. The CDR3 nucleotides are TGTGCCAGCAAGGGGGGGGGCCTGGAGACCCAGTACTTC. It specifies CASKGGGLETQYF.

This clone has only a few counts. This chain joins TRBV30 and TRBJ1-1; TRBD1 aligns across 8 bases. The CDR3 is 12 amino acids. With 7 bases clipped from V and 3 bases from J, the junction kept 4 bases outside the gene matches. CDR1 and CDR2 from the germline V gene are GTSNPN and SVGIG (reference sequence). As DNA, the CDR3 is TGTGCCTTGGACAGGGACGACACTGAAGCTTTCTTT. Its protein is CALDRDDTEAFF. Full variable domain (missing parts from reference TRBV30 and TRBJ1-1): SQTIHQWPATLVQPVGSPLSLECTVEGTSNPNLYWYRQAAGRGLQLLFYSVGIGQISSEVPQNLSASRPQDRQFILSSKKLLLSDSGFYLCALDRDDTEAFFGQGTRLTVV.

The chain joins TRBV6-5 to TRBJ2-6, with TRBD1 matching over 7 bases. V lost 10 bases to trimming and J lost 0 bases; unmatched junction nucleotides: 6. Germline V lookup: CDR1 MNHEY, CDR2 SVGAGI. The CDR3 spans 15 residues. The CDR3 coding sequence is TGTGCCACCAGACAGGGTGGCTCTGGGGCCAACGTCCTGACTTTC. This translates into CATRQGGSGANVLTF.

The V gene is TRBV30, the J gene TRBJ2-1; TRBD2 agrees at 10 bases. Germline V lookup: CDR1 GTSNPN, CDR2 SVGIG (reference sequence). The CDR3 totals 12 residues. J lost 8 bases, V lost 5 bases, and 3 bases had no gene match. As DNA, the CDR3 is TGTGCCTGGGTAGCGGGGGGTGATGAGCAGTTCTTC. It codes for CAWVAGGDEQFF.

The V and J genes are TRBV6-6 and TRBJ1-1; possibly TRBD1 for D (5 bases). CDR1 is MNHNY and CDR2 is SVGAGI in the germline V gene (reference sequence). V lost 0 bases to trimming and J lost 4 bases, with 12 bases between them. This CDR3 has 15 residues. CDR3: CASSYSSDRGTEAFF. The CDR3, as DNA: TGTGCCAGCAGTTACTCATCCGACAGAGGCACTGAAGCTTTCTTT.

V usage is TRBV7-6 and J usage is TRBJ2-6; TRBD2 aligns across 10 bases. Germline values: CDR1 SGHVS, CDR2 FNYEAQ. V lost 5 bases to trimming and J lost 0 bases; unmatched junction nucleotides: 7. The length of the CDR3 is 18 residues. The CDR3 spells CASSARSGRGSGANVLTF. CDR3 nucleotides: TGTGCCAGCAGCGCCAGGAGCGGGAGGGGCTCTGGGGCCAACGTCCTGACTTTC.

This chain connects TRBV29-1 to TRBJ1-2; D not certain. The CDR3 runs to 11 residues. V was trimmed by 6 bases and J by 5 bases, leaving 10 bases between them. CDR1 and CDR2 from the germline V gene are SQVTM and ANQGSEA. The CDR3 coding sequence is TGCAGCGTCAAAAGTACGTATGGCTACACCTTC. Protein sequence: CSVKSTYGYTF.

This clone has more than one count but fewer than ten. The chain uses TRBV6-1 and TRBJ2-1, with 11 nucleotides matching TRBD2. CDR1 and CDR2 (germline): MNHNS, SASEGT. The CDR3 spans 15 residues. V gave up 6 bases and J gave up 5 bases; unmatched junction bases: 6. Written as DNA, the CDR3 is TGTGCCAGCAGACCCGGGACTAGCGGTAACAATGAGCAGTTCTTC. The encoded protein is CASRPGTSGNNEQFF.

The genes are TRBV19 and TRBJ2-5, with 9 bases that match TRBD1. Trimming cost V 9 bases and J 7 bases; bases outside gene matches: 12. CDR1 LNHDA and CDR2 SQIVND come from the germline V gene (reference sequence). The CDR3 covers 14 residues. CDR3 loop: CASRGQGMGLTQYF. The CDR3 bases are TGTGCCAGCCGGGGACAGGGTATGGGGTTGACCCAGTACTTC.